Shown below are 18 T cell receptor beta chains from a single sample sequenced in a study of Graves' ophthalmopathy and Graves' hyperthyroidism. Amplification of the TCR beta CDR3 regions used RNA transcripts (as template). Investigators did first-round RT-PCR with HTBI primers, then second-round multiplex PCR. Using its own MiXCR run on the multiplex PCR reads, TCRdb lists one record per CDR3 protein. The sample consists of about 220,000 distinct CDR3 sequences, around a fifth of them appearing once. The sequencing sample was made of peripheral blood. The receptors originated from a woman between 50 and 59 years old with Graves' ophthalmopathy.

This clonotype was found many times. The CDR3 is CAAGGISRQGRTGELFF. CDR3 DNA: TGTGCCGCAGGGGGGATTAGCAGGCAGGGGCGAACCGGGGAGCTGTTTTTT. The V gene is TRBV24-1, the J gene TRBJ2-2; possible D gene TRBD1, 7 bases. Germline loops: CDR1 KGHDR, CDR2 SFDVKD. The germline V and J ends were trimmed by 12 bases and 5 bases, with 27 bases remaining between them. This CDR3 has 17 residues.

This clonotype was observed many times. The chain employs TRBV6-1 and TRBJ2-7, with 8 nucleotides matching TRBD1. J lost 2 bases, V lost 4 bases, and 7 bases had no gene match. This CDR3 spans 15 amino acids. CDR1 is MNHNS, CDR2 SASEGT, per germline. The DNA for the CDR3 is TGTGCCAGCAGTGCCGGGACAGGTCTGGCCTACGAGCAGTACTTC. It yields the protein CASSAGTGLAYEQYF.

At least ten counts were recorded for this clonotype. A read error may be the cause here, since a much bigger clone is one base away. The genes are TRBV7-8 and TRBJ1-5; D is undetermined. The CDR3 is 12 residues long. Trimming left V 2 bases short and J 6 bases short, with 5 bases between. The V gene's germline CDR1 is SGHVS and CDR2 FQNEAQ. The chain's CDR3 is CASSLPGQPQHF. CDR3 DNA sequence: TGTGCCAGCAGCTTACCCGGTCAGCCCCAGCATTTT.

This clonotype showed up many times. The chain recombines TRBV2 with TRBJ2-7, with D unresolved. The V end was cut by 8 bases, the J end by 3 bases, with 11 bases between. CDR3 length equals 12 residues. CDR1 and CDR2 from the germline V gene are SNHLY and FYNNEI. CDR3 bases: TGTGCCAGCGGGGTCAATCTCTACGAGCAGTACTTC. Translating gives CASGVNLYEQYF. Filled out from reference TRBV2 and TRBJ2-7, the complete variable domain reads EPEVTQTPSHQVTQMGQEVILRCVPISNHLYFYWYRQILGQKVEFLVSFYNNEISEKSEIFDDQFSVERPDGSNFTLKIRSTKLEDSAMYFCASGVNLYEQYFGPGTRLTVT.

This clonotype was detected ten times or more. The CDR3 protein is CSASSGKGTGELFF. CDR3 nucleotides: TGCAGTGCTAGTAGCGGGAAGGGCACCGGGGAGCTGTTTTTT. The chain links TRBV20-1 to TRBJ2-2; 8 bases align to TRBD2. The germline CDR1 and CDR2 sequences are DFQATT and SNEGSKA (reference sequence). There are 14 residues in the CDR3. V shed 3 bases and J 4 bases; nucleotides not matched to a gene: 4.

This clonotype showed up just a few times. Relative to the germline gene, one junction end is altered; a read error may explain this. The chain combines TRBV9 with TRBJ2-5; D unclear. Germline CDR1 is SGDLS and CDR2 is YYNGEE. This CDR3 region has 11 residues. CDR3 in DNA: TGTGCTAGCAGGCACCCATTAACCCAGTACTTC. Translating gives CASRHPLTQYF.

Notes on this clonotype: The germline gene is not matched at one end of the junction; a read error may be the cause. This sequence joins TRBV28 and TRBJ1-2, with a possible D match to TRBD1 (6 bases). CDR1 MDHEN and CDR2 SYDVKM come from the germline V gene. The CDR3 is made up of 16 amino acids. The DNA of the CDR3 is TGTCCCAGCAGTTCTCCGGGACAAAGGACTGACTATGGCTACACCTTC. Its translation is CPSSSPGQRTDYGYTF.

This clonotype was seen repeatedly, ten times or more. The rearrangement links TRBV10-1 to TRBJ1-3, with D possibly being TRBD1 (5 bases). The V end lost 10 bases, the J end lost 2 bases, and 12 bases lay between the germline ends. Germline lookup yields CDR1 WNHNN and CDR2 SYGVQD (reference sequence). This CDR3 contains 13 residues. The CDR3 reads CANSGGTGNTIYF. The CDR3 region has the DNA TGCGCCAACAGCGGGGGTACTGGAAACACCATATATTTT.

Ten or more counts support this clonotype. The chain couples TRBV20-1 to TRBJ2-7; 12 nucleotides agree with TRBD2. Germline V CDR1 and CDR2: DFQATT, SNEGSKA (reference sequence). J gave up 2 bases and V 3 bases, and 8 bases lay outside the gene matches. The CDR3 is 16 residues long. CDR3 DNA: TGCAGTGCTAGTGTGTGGACTAGCGGGACTCCCTACGAGCAGTACTTC. As protein: CSASVWTSGTPYEQYF.

This clonotype turned up a few times. The chain employs TRBV20-1 and TRBJ1-3; D unclear. This CDR3 is 15 amino acids long. Deletions cut 3 bases from V and 4 bases from J, with 16 bases between. Germline V CDR1 and CDR2: DFQATT, SNEGSKA (reference sequence). The CDR3 spells CSASAPGMRGNTIYF. The CDR3 DNA reads as TGCAGTGCTAGTGCCCCGGGGATGCGAGGAAACACCATATATTTT.

This clonotype was seen ten or more times. This chain joins TRBV24-1 and TRBJ2-7, with a possible D match to TRBD2 (5 bases). This CDR3 is built from 13 residues. Trimming removed 3 bases at V and 4 bases at J, with 9 bases between. Germline assignment: CDR1 KGHDR and CDR2 SFDVKD. The chain's CDR3 is CATSDPEGYEQYF. The CDR3 bases are TGTGCCACCAGTGATCCAGAGGGATACGAGCAGTACTTC.

This clonotype was recorded many times. This sequence joins TRBV30 and TRBJ2-2; 11 bases match TRBD2. The CDR3 has 15 residues. Germline V gene lookup returns CDR1 GTSNPN and CDR2 SVGIG (reference sequence). The junction had 2 bases not matched to a gene; V was cut back by 0 bases and J by 5 bases. CDR3 amino acids: CAWSVLAGETGELFF. In DNA, the CDR3 is TGTGCCTGGAGTGTACTAGCGGGAGAGACCGGGGAGCTGTTTTTT.

Many counts were recorded for this clonotype. The chain combines TRBV4-1 with TRBJ1-1, with D unresolved. Trimming cost V 0 bases and J 3 bases, with 8 bases left between them. The CDR3 covers 14 residues. The germline gives CDR1 MGHRA, CDR2 YSYEKL. CDR3 DNA sequence: TGCGCCAGCAGCCAAGACACCATGTACACTGAAGCTTTCTTT. It translates to CASSQDTMYTEAFF.

In this sample, this clonotype turned up many times. V is TRBV20-1 and J is TRBJ1-1; TRBD1 is a possible D gene (6 bases). Germline assignment: CDR1 DFQATT and CDR2 SNEGSKA (reference sequence). V shed 5 bases and J shed 6 bases, with 16 bases lying between them. CDR3 size: 13 residues. CDR3 DNA sequence: TGCAGTGCTTTAGGGGGGGTCCAAGCTGAAGCTTTCTTT. Protein product: CSALGGVQAEAFF.

The chain carries TRBV19 and TRBJ1-5; D gene ambiguous. CDR1 is LNHDA, CDR2 SQIVND, per germline (reference sequence). This CDR3 region has 12 residues. The V and J ends lost 5 bases and 9 bases respectively, with 11 bases between them. Written as DNA, the CDR3 is TGTGCCAGTAGTCCCGGTACTGGGCCCCAGCATTTT. Translating it yields CASSPGTGPQHF.

CDR3 in DNA: TGCGCCAGCAGCTGGACAGGAGACAGCTCCTACGAGCAGTACTTC. Its protein is CASSWTGDSSYEQYF. V and J are TRBV5-1 and TRBJ2-7, with 7 bases fitting TRBD1. The V and J ends lost 3 bases and 0 bases, in that order; junction bases with no gene match: 6. CDR1 SGHRS and CDR2 YFSETQ come from the germline V gene. This CDR3 is 15 amino acids long. The whole variable domain, filled in from reference TRBV5-1 and TRBJ2-7, reads KAGVTQTPRYLIKTRGQQVTLSCSPISGHRSVSWYQQTPGQGLQFLFEYFSETQRNKGNFPGRFSGRQFSNSRSEMNVSTLELGDSALYLCASSWTGDSSYEQYFGPGTRLTVT.

This clonotype was picked up many times. The V gene is TRBV28, the J gene TRBJ2-5; D possibly corresponds to TRBD2 (6 bases). V lost 7 bases and J lost 5, with 14 bases in between. This CDR3 region has 13 residues. CDR1 is MDHEN and CDR2 is SYDVKM in the germline V gene. The CDR3 region has the DNA TGTGCCAGCACGGGAGCCATCCGGGAGACCCAGTACTTC. As protein: CASTGAIRETQYF.

The chain employs TRBV14 and TRBJ2-5, with a tentative D call TRBD2 (6 bases). This CDR3 is built from 16 residues. V gave up 0 bases and J gave up 2 bases, with 13 bases separating them. CDR1 and CDR2 from the germline V gene are SGHDN and FVKESK. The DNA of the CDR3 is TGTGCCAGCAGCCAAGATAAGCGGGCGGAGCAAGAGACCCAGTACTTC. The encoded protein is CASSQDKRAEQETQYF.